This T cell receptor (beta chain) was sequenced during a study of blood T cell repertoires in COVID-19. Study-wide context: Specimens from acute and convalescent COVID-19 originated in the United States, Italy and Spain. T cells, B-cell-depleted T cells, or PBMCs supplied cDNA or gDNA.

Germline V lookup: CDR1 MNHNY, CDR2 SVGAGI (reference sequence). V lost 6 bases and J lost 6, with 8 bases in between. There are 12 residues in the CDR3. Authors' processing steps: Amplified reference gene primers provided the basis for estimating nucleated cell counts. Produced via immunoSEQ multiplex PCR; TCRdb's table is partial and in-frame only. V and J calls and clone size are copied from that table; D and trimming were computed from the DNA. The table records tens of thousands of clones, more than 80% of them present only once. The sequence was obtained from a woman older than 75 with acute or convalescent COVID-19. V usage is TRBV6-6 and J usage is TRBJ2-2; no firm D call. The sample was peripheral blood. CDR3 nucleotides: TGTGCCAGCAGCCCTCCCGCCGGGGAGCTGTTTTTT. Translating it yields CASSPPAGELFF.